These 32 T cell receptor beta chains were all obtained from the same sample, sequenced in a study of blood T cell repertoires in COVID-19. The method was immunoSEQ multiplex PCR; TCRdb's version includes in-frame clones alone and lacks a portion of them. The sample shows approximately 24,000 clones, roughly 92% of them seen only once. Sequencing was carried out using peripheral blood. These receptors came from a human donor in a cohort sampled during active COVID-19.

V is TRBV2 and J is TRBJ2-1; D is unclear. Germline CDR1 and CDR2: SNHLY and FYNNEI. The CDR3 is 12 residues long. Trimming cost V 2 bases and J 6 bases, with 5 bases left between them. Here the CDR3 reads CASSELRNEQFF. The CDR3 bases are TGTGCCAGCAGTGAACTCCGCAATGAGCAGTTCTTC. Full variable domain (remainder filled in from reference TRBV2 and TRBJ2-1): EPEVTQTPSHQVTQMGQEVILRCVPISNHLYFYWYRQILGQKVEFLVSFYNNEISEKSEIFDDQFSVERPDGSNFTLKIRSTKLEDSAMYFCASSELRNEQFFGPGTRLTVL.

The chain couples TRBV30 to TRBJ2-3, with TRBD2 matching 13 bases. Germline values: CDR1 GTSNPN, CDR2 SVGIG (reference sequence). Losses at the gene ends were 1 base for V and 1 base for J; bases not matched to a gene: 2. This CDR3 comprises 16 residues. Here the CDR3 DNA reads TGTGCCTGGAGTGCCGGACTAGCGGGAGGCACAGATACGCAGTATTTT. Translated: CAWSAGLAGGTDTQYF.

This chain links TRBV28 with TRBJ2-1, with D unclear. The CDR3 is 16 amino acids. Trimming removed 8 bases at V and 0 bases at J, with 17 bases between. Germline values: CDR1 MDHEN, CDR2 SYDVKM. In DNA form, the CDR3 reads TGTGCCAGCCTCCCCACCGACACGAGCTCCTACAATGAGCAGTTCTTC. This translates into CASLPTDTSSYNEQFF.

The chain is built from TRBV7-9 and TRBJ2-1, with D possibly TRBD1 on 6 matching bases. This CDR3 region has 14 residues. Germline-derived CDR1 and CDR2 are SEHNR and FQNEAQ (reference sequence). The V and J ends lost 0 bases and 5 bases respectively, with 8 bases between them. CDR3 bases: TGTGCCAGCAGCTTAGCGGGGGCGGACAATGAGCAGTTCTTC. Residues: CASSLAGADNEQFF.

The V call is TRBV12-3 or TRBV12-4, the J call TRBJ1-1, with D tentatively TRBD1 (5 bases). CDR3 length equals 13 residues. Trimming removed 6 bases from V and 9 bases from J, with 17 bases in between. The CDR3 bases are TGTGCCAGCAGCCCTACGTGGGGGGGAAAAGCTTTCTTT. This sequence encodes CASSPTWGGKAFF.

V is TRBV5-8 and J is TRBJ2-7; D uncertain. The germline V gene encodes CDR1 SGHTS and CDR2 YDEGEE. The CDR3 consists of 14 residues. V was pared by 4 bases and J by 4 bases, with 15 bases between. The CDR3 DNA is TGTGCCAGCAGCGATTTACTCGGAGCATACGAGCAGTACTTC. This gives the protein CASSDLLGAYEQYF. Full variable domain (outside the CDR3, taken from reference TRBV5-8 and TRBJ2-7): EAGVTQSPTHLIKTRGQQATLRCSPISGHTSVYWYQQALGLGLQFLLWYDEGEERNRGNFPPRFSGRQFPNYSSELNVNALELEDSALYLCASSDLLGAYEQYFGPGTRLTVT.

The CDR3 coding sequence is TGTGCCAGCAGTGATTTTATGTCCGGGGACACTGAAGCTTTCTTT. As protein: CASSDFMSGDTEAFF. The chain couples TRBV6-1 to TRBJ1-1; D uncertain. The V end was cut by 3 bases, the J end by 3 bases, with 14 bases between. CDR3 size: 15 residues. Germline V gene lookup returns CDR1 MNHNS and CDR2 SASEGT.

The chain has TRBV25-1 and TRBJ2-5; 8 bases fit TRBD2. Germline V gene lookup returns CDR1 MGHDK and CDR2 SYGVNS. The trim removed 2 bases at V and 5 bases at J, leaving 13 bases unmatched. This CDR3 contains 17 residues. The CDR3 here is CASSEARGGRIGETQYF. The CDR3 DNA follows: TGTGCCAGCAGTGAAGCCCGGGGGGGGCGGATCGGGGAGACCCAGTACTTC. The full variable domain, completed using reference TRBV25-1 and TRBJ2-5, is EADIYQTPRYLVIGTGKKITLECSQTMGHDKMYWYQQDPGMELHLIHYSYGVNSTEKGDLSSESTVSRIRTEHFPLTLESARPSHTSQYLCASSEARGGRIGETQYFGPGTRLLVL.

The chain recombines TRBV7-2 with TRBJ2-1; D not resolved. There are 14 residues in the CDR3. Germline loops: CDR1 SGHTA, CDR2 FQGNSA. Trimming stripped 3 bases from V and 6 bases from J, with 12 bases between. DNA of the CDR3: TGTGCCAGCAGCTTGGCTAGTCGTAGCAATGAGCAGTTCTTC. Translation: CASSLASRSNEQFF.

This chain uses TRBV6-6 with TRBJ1-5, with 8 positions matching TRBD1. This CDR3 is built from 15 residues. The V segment lost 4 bases and the J segment 4 bases; nucleotides outside the gene matches: 6. Germline CDR1 reads MNHNY; CDR2 reads SVGAGI (reference sequence). CDR3 nucleotide sequence: TGTGCCAGCAGTTCCGGACAGGGAGGGAATCAGCCCCAGCATTTT. Translated, it gives CASSSGQGGNQPQHF.

The chain is built from TRBV19 and TRBJ2-1; TRBD2 might be the D (7 bases). The germline V and J ends were trimmed by 6 bases and 8 bases, with 20 bases remaining between them. CDR1 and CDR2 (germline): LNHDA, SQIVND (reference sequence). The CDR3 is 15 amino acids. For the CDR3, the DNA is TGTGCCAGTAGCATCGGCGGGGGCGCGAAGTATGAGCAGTTCTTC. It is translated as CASSIGGGAKYEQFF.

The rearrangement joins TRBV5-4 to TRBJ1-6; tentatively, D is TRBD1 (5 bases). Germline assignment: CDR1 SGHNT and CDR2 YYREEE (reference sequence). This CDR3 contains 15 residues. With 2 bases removed from V and 7 bases from J, the gap between germline ends came to 13 bases. The CDR3 region has the DNA TGTGCCAGCAGCTTAGATCAGGGATTAAATTCACCCCTCCACTTT. Residues: CASSLDQGLNSPLHF. The full variable domain, rest sourced from reference TRBV5-4 and TRBJ1-6, is ETGVTQSPTHLIKTRGQQVTLRCSSQSGHNTVSWYQQALGQGPQFIFQYYREEENGRGNFPPRFSGLQFPNYSSELNVNALELDDSALYLCASSLDQGLNSPLHFGNGTRLTVT.

This chain uses TRBV2 with TRBJ2-1; 10 nucleotides line up with TRBD2. Per the germline V gene, CDR1 is SNHLY and CDR2 is FYNNEI. V trimming: 5 bases; J trimming: 6 bases; junction bases outside the gene matches: 10. The CDR3 runs 16 residues. CDR3 DNA: TGTGCCAGCAGTAGCAAGCGGGAGGGCCGGGGCAATGAGCAGTTCTTC. Translating it yields CASSSKREGRGNEQFF.

The genes are TRBV11-3 and TRBJ1-2; D is undetermined. The CDR3 extends over 14 amino acids. Germline V CDR1 and CDR2: SGHNT, YENEEA. Trimming took 0 bases from V and 4 from J, leaving 9 bases between them. CDR3 sequence (DNA): TGTGCCAGCAGCTTAGAAGAGGGTCTCTATGGCTACACCTTC. This sequence encodes CASSLEEGLYGYTF.

The chain combines TRBV3-1 (or the pseudogene TRBV3-2) with TRBJ2-1; 7 bases agree with TRBD1. This CDR3 region has 13 residues. CDR1 is LGHDT and CDR2 is YNNKEL in the germline V gene (reference sequence). V gave up 3 bases and J gave up 5 bases; unmatched junction bases: 1. The CDR3 bases are TGTGCCAGCAGCCAGGACAGGCACAATGAGCAGTTCTTC. Translating it yields CASSQDRHNEQFF.

The chain links TRBV18 to TRBJ1-1; perhaps TRBD1 as D (5 bases). Trimming cost V 6 bases and J 1 base, with 12 bases left between them. The V gene's germline CDR1 is KGHSH and CDR2 LQKENI. The CDR3 runs 14 residues. CDR3 sequence reads: CASSGKTANTEAFF. The CDR3 bases are TGTGCCAGCTCTGGGAAGACAGCGAACACTGAAGCTTTCTTT. Full variable domain (missing parts from reference TRBV18 and TRBJ1-1): NAGVMQNPRHLVRRRGQEARLRCSPMKGHSHVYWYRQLPEEGLKFMVYLQKENIIDESGMPKERFSAEFPKEGPSILRIQQVVRGDSAAYFCASSGKTANTEAFFGQGTRLTVV.

V is TRBV6-5 and J is TRBJ2-5, with TRBD2 matching 9 bases. With 6 bases clipped from V and 5 bases from J, the junction kept 10 bases outside the gene matches. Germline V gives CDR1 MNHEY, CDR2 SVGAGI. The CDR3 totals 15 residues. The CDR3 DNA reads as TGTGCCAGCAGAAGCGGGGGGCCGGTTGGGGAGACCCAGTACTTC. It specifies CASRSGGPVGETQYF.

This clone has just a few counts. The rearrangement links TRBV6-5 to TRBJ1-1, with unresolved D. Per the germline V gene, CDR1 is MNHEY and CDR2 is SVGAGI. Trimming removed 6 bases from V and 0 bases from J, with 8 bases in between. The CDR3 has 13 amino acids. CDR3 loop: CASRAEMNTEAFF. Written as DNA, the CDR3 is TGTGCCAGCAGGGCAGAAATGAACACTGAAGCTTTCTTT.

This clone showed up just once. The chain recombines TRBV11-2 with TRBJ2-7; D may be TRBD2 (6 bases). This CDR3 spans 13 amino acids. Trimming shortened V by 1 base and J by 3 bases, and 7 bases separated the two germline ends. The germline V gene has CDR1 SGHAT and CDR2 FQNNGV. CDR3 amino acids: CASSLVGGYEQYF. CDR3 coding DNA: TGTGCCAGCAGCTTAGTGGGGGGCTACGAGCAGTACTTC.

The chain carries TRBV5-4 and TRBJ1-6; TRBD1 agrees at 11 bases. CDR1 and CDR2 (germline): SGHNT, YYREEE (reference sequence). The J segment lost 9 bases and the V segment lost 4 bases, leaving 9 bases of the junction unmatched. This CDR3 contains 16 residues. CDR3 bases: TGTGCCAGCAGCCCGGGAGGACAGGGGGCGGGTTCACCCCTCCACTTT. Its protein product is CASSPGGQGAGSPLHF.

The chain employs TRBV4-2 and TRBJ2-7; perhaps TRBD2 as D (6 bases). CDR3 length equals 14 residues. The V end lost 2 bases, the J end lost 3 bases, and 11 bases lay between the germline ends. Per the germline V gene, CDR1 is LGHNA and CDR2 is YNFKEQ. The chain's CDR3 is CASSQPGLIYEQYF. The CDR3 DNA sequence: TGTGCCAGCAGCCAACCGGGACTGATCTACGAGCAGTACTTC.

The rearrangement joins TRBV2 to TRBJ2-1, with D possibly TRBD2 on 6 matching bases. Trimming left V 6 bases short and J 0 bases short, with 18 bases between. Germline V CDR1 and CDR2: SNHLY, FYNNEI. CDR3 length: 17 amino acids. The CDR3 DNA is TGTGCCAGCAGCGCCCCTCCGGGACTCCTCTCCTACAATGAGCAGTTCTTC. Encoded protein: CASSAPPGLLSYNEQFF. Full variable domain (rest looked up from reference TRBV2 and TRBJ2-1): EPEVTQTPSHQVTQMGQEVILRCVPISNHLYFYWYRQILGQKVEFLVSFYNNEISEKSEIFDDQFSVERPDGSNFTLKIRSTKLEDSAMYFCASSAPPGLLSYNEQFFGPGTRLTVL.

The chain recombines TRBV12-3 or TRBV12-4 with TRBJ2-1; the D gene is possibly TRBD2 (6 bases). There are 13 residues in the CDR3. Trimming took 5 bases from V and 7 from J, leaving 12 bases between them. The CDR3 coding sequence is TGTGCCAGCAGTGGATTTGCGGGGAATGAGCAGTTCTTC. This gives the protein CASSGFAGNEQFF.

CDR3 nucleotides: TGTGCCAGCAGCGCACCAACTAGCGGGAGCCTCACGCAGTATTTT. This codes for CASSAPTSGSLTQYF. The V call is TRBV11-3, the J call TRBJ2-3, with 11 bases aligning to TRBD2. J was trimmed by 9 bases and V by 5 bases; bases with no gene match: 10. There are 15 residues in the CDR3. The V gene's germline CDR1 is SGHNT and CDR2 YENEEA.

V usage is TRBV5-4 and J usage is TRBJ2-3; TRBD1 matches at 11 bases. V gave up 4 bases and J gave up 4 bases; unmatched junction bases: 8. Germline V CDR1 and CDR2: SGHNT, YYREEE (reference sequence). The length of the CDR3 is 16 residues. This CDR3 is CASSLRDRGSADTQYF. CDR3 coding DNA: TGTGCCAGCAGCCTCCGGGACAGGGGGTCCGCAGATACGCAGTATTTT.

The chain has TRBV21-1 and TRBJ2-7; the DNA was not compared with TRBD1, the D call given in the table. TRBV21-1 is classified as a pseudogene. This CDR3 has 19 residues. CDR3 sequence (DNA): TGTGCCAGCAGCAAAGTAACAGGGGAGTCTTTTTACGATTACTACGAGCAGTACTTC. This gives the protein CASSKVTGESFYDYYEQYF.

The chain carries TRBV11-3 and TRBJ1-2; no firm D call. The germline gives CDR1 SGHNT, CDR2 YENEEA. CDR3 size: 12 residues. The V end lost 4 bases, the J end lost 4 bases, and 7 bases lay between the germline ends. The CDR3 loop reads CASSSGLYGYTF. As DNA, the CDR3 is TGTGCCAGCAGCTCAGGCCTCTATGGCTACACCTTC. Looking up the rest from reference TRBV11-3 and TRBJ1-2 gives the full variable domain: EAGVVQSPRYKIIEKKQPVAFWCNPISGHNTLYWYLQNLGQGPELLIRYENEEAVDDSQLPKDRFSAERLKGVDSTLKIQPAELGDSAVYLCASSSGLYGYTFGSGTRLTVV.

Within the sample, this clone is medium-sized (0.01 to 0.1%). The J gene is TRBJ2-7, the V gene TRBV9; 8 nucleotides agree with TRBD2. V lost 6 bases and J lost 0; bases outside the gene matches: 8. CDR1 and CDR2 (germline): SGDLS, YYNGEE. CDR3 length equals 15 residues. The CDR3 DNA is TGTGCCAGCACCGTTGGGGGACTAGACTCCTACGAGCAGTACTTC. Translated: CASTVGGLDSYEQYF.

This chain connects TRBV24-1 to TRBJ2-1; maybe TRBD2 (6 bases). The CDR3 is made up of 13 amino acids. V lost 0 bases and J 14 bases, leaving 13 bases between the germline ends. Looked up from germline, CDR1 is KGHDR and CDR2 is SFDVKD. CDR3 DNA: TGTGCCACCAGTGATTTGTATCGGACTACCGAGTTCTTC. Translating it yields CATSDLYRTTEFF.

This chain uses TRBV10-1 with TRBJ1-1; D possibly corresponds to TRBD1 (5 bases). The CDR3 is made up of 14 amino acids. The V gene lost 0 bases and the J gene lost 5 bases, with 10 bases spanning the gap. Germline V gene data show CDR1 as WNHNN and CDR2 as SYGVQD (reference sequence). CDR3 loop: CASSESGGGTEAFF. Here the CDR3 DNA reads TGCGCCAGCAGTGAGTCCGGGGGTGGTACTGAAGCTTTCTTT.

The chain carries TRBV5-1 and TRBJ2-7; tentative D call: TRBD1 (6 bases). Per germline, CDR1 SGHRS and CDR2 YFSETQ. V was shortened by 2 bases and J by 3 bases, with 12 bases between the two germline ends. There are 14 residues in the CDR3. The CDR3 spells CASSLGSQGYEQYF. CDR3 DNA: TGCGCCAGCAGCTTAGGATCACAGGGCTACGAGCAGTACTTC.

V gene TRBV2 combines with J gene TRBJ1-2; the match to TRBD1 covers 7 bases. V lost 6 bases to trimming and J lost 1 base; unmatched junction nucleotides: 11. This CDR3 has 16 residues. Germline V gene data show CDR1 as SNHLY and CDR2 as FYNNEI. Written as DNA, the CDR3 is TGTGCCAGCAGAGGAGACAGGGACCTCGTTAACTATGGCTACACCTTC. This gives the protein CASRGDRDLVNYGYTF. The full variable domain, in which reference TRBV2 and TRBJ1-2 provide the parts outside the CDR3, is EPEVTQTPSHQVTQMGQEVILRCVPISNHLYFYWYRQILGQKVEFLVSFYNNEISEKSEIFDDQFSVERPDGSNFTLKIRSTKLEDSAMYFCASRGDRDLVNYGYTFGSGTRLTVV.